These 14 T cell receptor beta chains were all obtained from the same sample, sequenced in a study of blood T cell repertoires in COVID-19. Data came from immunoSEQ multiplex PCR; TCRdb stores just in-frame clones and leaves some out. The sample lists fewer than 150,000 clones, more than 70% occurring once. The sequencing sample was made of peripheral blood. Receptors were obtained from a human donor in a cohort sampled during active COVID-19.

V and J are TRBV5-1 and TRBJ2-3, with D perhaps matching TRBD2 (6 bases). The germline CDR1 and CDR2 sequences are SGHRS and YFSETQ. CDR3 length: 13 residues. V was shortened by 7 bases and J by 0 bases, with 9 bases between the two germline ends. Here the CDR3 DNA reads TGCGCCAGCGGGGGGATCAGCACAGATACGCAGTATTTT. Translation gives CASGGISTDTQYF.

The chain recombines TRBV7-2 with TRBJ2-5; 8 positions match TRBD2. CDR1 and CDR2 from the germline V gene are SGHTA and FQGNSA. The junction had 4 bases not matched to a gene; V was cut back by 2 bases and J by 2 bases. The CDR3 contains 15 residues. CDR3 loop: CASSLSGGTQETQYF. The CDR3 DNA reads as TGTGCCAGCAGCTTATCGGGGGGGACTCAAGAGACCCAGTACTTC. The variable domain in full, completed from reference TRBV7-2 and TRBJ2-5, reads GAGVSQSPSNKVTEKGKDVELRCDPISGHTALYWYRQSLGQGLEFLIYFQGNSAPDKSGLPSDRFSAERTGGSVSTLTIQRTQQEDSAVYLCASSLSGGTQETQYFGPGTRLLVL.

V gene TRBV4-3 combines with J gene TRBJ1-1, with D hard to call. Germline CDR1 and CDR2: LGHNA and YSLEER. The CDR3 sequence is 16 residues long. Deletions cut 1 base from V and 3 bases from J, with 15 bases between. The CDR3 loop is CASSQVNFRGYTEAFF. DNA of the CDR3: TGCGCCAGCAGCCAAGTGAACTTTCGAGGGTACACTGAAGCTTTCTTT.

The rearrangement links TRBV7-2 to TRBJ1-1; weak D call: TRBD1 (5 bases). The CDR3 is 15 amino acids. Germline lookup yields CDR1 SGHTA and CDR2 FQGNSA. V dropped 1 base and J dropped 5 bases, with 14 bases sitting between them. This CDR3 reads CASSLDSSGVTEAFF. The CDR3 nucleotides read TGTGCCAGCAGCTTAGATTCGTCGGGGGTGACTGAAGCTTTCTTT.

This clone is medium-sized. The chain has TRBV7-9 and TRBJ1-5, with D tentatively TRBD1 (5 bases). With 5 bases removed from V and 0 bases from J, the gap between germline ends came to 11 bases. Germline assignment: CDR1 SEHNR and CDR2 FQNEAQ (reference sequence). This CDR3 region has 15 residues. The CDR3 nucleotides read TGTGCCAGCAGCGTCGGGGGGAATAGCAATCAGCCCCAGCATTTT. This sequence encodes CASSVGGNSNQPQHF.

V gene TRBV5-1 combines with J gene TRBJ2-1; 12 positions agree with TRBD2. The length of the CDR3 is 15 residues. CDR1 and CDR2 from the germline V gene are SGHRS and YFSETQ. With 6 bases clipped from V and 5 bases from J, the junction kept 6 bases outside the gene matches. The CDR3 DNA reads TGCGCCAGCACCCTGCTAGCGGGGGGGGACAATGAGCAGTTCTTC. Protein: CASTLLAGGDNEQFF.

This clone showed up just a few times. The chain links TRBV5-6 to TRBJ1-2; the D is unclear. The V end lost 5 bases, the J end lost 4 bases, and 18 bases lay between the germline ends. CDR3 length equals 15 residues. Germline CDR1 is SGHDT and CDR2 is YYEEEE. CDR3 nucleotide sequence: TGTGCCAGCAGTTCTATTAAACAGAAAGTCTATGGCTACACCTTC. It yields the protein CASSSIKQKVYGYTF.

This clone was found once. V usage is TRBV24-1 and J usage is TRBJ2-6; 7 bases fit TRBD2. Germline lookup yields CDR1 KGHDR and CDR2 SFDVKD. CDR3 length: 18 amino acids. V lost 5 bases, J lost 3 bases, and 12 bases stayed unmatched. The CDR3 nucleotides are TGTGCCACCAGTGGGAACGTGGGGGGGTCCGGTGGGGCCAACGTCCTGACTTTC. Translated, it gives CATSGNVGGSGGANVLTF.

The chain employs TRBV7-7 and TRBJ2-2, with 7 bases aligning to TRBD2. This CDR3 has 15 amino acids. J was trimmed by 8 bases and V by 1 base; bases with no gene match: 7. CDR1 SSHAT and CDR2 FNYEAQ come from the germline V gene (reference sequence). CDR3 coding DNA: TGTGCCAGCAGCTTAGTAACTAGCGCTACGGGGGAGCTGTTTTTT. Protein: CASSLVTSATGELFF.

The rearrangement links TRBV5-4 to TRBJ2-7; 9 bases fit TRBD1. The ends lost 3 bases at V and 2 bases at J; junction bases unmatched: 6. The CDR3 runs to 15 residues. Germline V gene sequence: CDR1 SGHNT, CDR2 YYREEE (reference sequence). CDR3 DNA: TGTGCCAGCAGCTCGACAGGGGGTGGGACCTACGAGCAGTACTTC. Residues: CASSSTGGGTYEQYF.

The chain links TRBV4-3 to TRBJ1-1; TRBD1 aligns across 7 bases. CDR1 and CDR2 from the germline V gene are LGHNA and YSLEER. V shed 3 bases, J shed 4 bases, and the junction held 8 bases outside the gene matches. This CDR3 is built from 15 residues. The CDR3 DNA follows: TGCGCCAGCAGCCAGATCGGCTCAGGGGGCACTGAAGCTTTCTTT. Amino acids: CASSQIGSGGTEAFF.

V gene TRBV18 combines with J gene TRBJ2-4; possibly TRBD1 for D (6 bases). This CDR3 has 15 residues. V lost 5 bases, J lost 1 base, and 12 bases lay in between. Germline V gives CDR1 KGHSH, CDR2 LQKENI. In nucleotides, the CDR3 is TGTGCCAGCTCAACTGCTACAGGGGCCAAAAACATTCAGTACTTC. Amino acid sequence: CASSTATGAKNIQYF.

This chain uses TRBV9 with TRBJ2-1; unclear D gene. This CDR3 region has 11 residues. CDR1 is SGDLS and CDR2 is YYNGEE in the germline V gene. V lost 2 bases and J 7 bases, leaving 4 bases between the germline ends. CDR3 in amino acids: CASSVENEQFF. The CDR3 DNA reads TGTGCCAGCAGCGTCGAGAATGAGCAGTTCTTC.

The rearrangement joins TRBV7-6 to TRBJ1-6, with 7 positions matching TRBD1. The CDR3 is 16 residues long. CDR1 is SGHVS and CDR2 is FNYEAQ in the germline V gene. Trimming at V came to 2 bases and at J to 7 bases, leaving 8 bases not matched to a gene. CDR3 in DNA: TGTGCCAGCAGCTTACAGCCAGGGGGTCCGAATTCACCCCTCCACTTT. Translated, it gives CASSLQPGGPNSPLHF. Full variable domain (outside the CDR3, taken from reference TRBV7-6 and TRBJ1-6): GAGVSQSPRYKVTKRGQDVALRCDPISGHVSLYWYRQALGQGPEFLTYFNYEAQQDKSGLPNDRFSAERPEGSISTLTIQRTEQRDSAMYRCASSLQPGGPNSPLHFGNGTRLTVT.